The clone carrying this T cell receptor beta chain was counted only a few times. No antigen is known for it. This CDR3 spans 14 amino acids. Trimming took off 5 bases at V and 5 bases at J, with 15 bases between the two ends. Germline lookup yields CDR1 SEHNR and CDR2 FQNEAQ (reference sequence). The sample originates from a study of T-cell memory formation after mild COVID-19. The study, taken as a whole, reports: Confirmation was lacking for SARS-CoV-2 specificity of second-wave clones that peaked on day 37. Contracting CD8+ clones were enriched in EMRA, CD4+ mainly in CM and EM. Memory cells collected pre-infection included some clones that later responded, suggesting cross-reactive memory joined. A second wave expanding day 15 to 37 was CD4+-biased; contracting clones were balanced.

TCRdb independently ran MiXCR on the 5' RACE reads; one entry per CDR3 protein. The sample shows approximately 89,000 distinct CDR3 sequences, 13% of them seen only once. This clonotype was obtained from a man younger than 35 who had mild COVID-19 (a few samples of this study predate the infection). Cell type and time point are not known. Sequencing was carried out using PBMCs or a T cell subset sorted from them (not recorded which). The genes are TRBV7-9 and TRBJ2-5; D perhaps matches TRBD2 (5 bases). DNA for the CDR3: TGTGCCAGCAGCCTGATGGGAGCGCGGGAGACCCAGTACTTC. This codes for CASSLMGARETQYF.